This TCR beta chain was recovered during a study of human T cells and chemical hapten exposure. Study-level points and caveats: With DPC sensitization, TCRs exceeding 1 in 1000 frequency showed no change.

From the RACE reads, TCRdb called clonotypes with MiXCR, one entry per CDR3 protein. The data show 90,000 to 110,000 distinct CDR3 sequences, roughly a tenth seen once. V lost 1 base and J lost 2; bases outside the gene matches: 7. CDR1 and CDR2 from the germline V gene are SGHTA and FQGNSA. The CDR3 is made up of 17 amino acids. Sample time point: patch test 2, 6 weeks after DPC sensitization. Treatment denoted: therapeutic diphenylcyclopropenone sensitization with weekly scalp DPC. This clonotype appeared many times. Its antigen is still unknown. The TCR was taken from a woman aged 35 to 49 with alopecia areata. Some clones in this sample may be carry-over from other donors' samples. The V gene is TRBV7-2, the J gene TRBJ2-3; 9 bases are shared with TRBD2. The sample consisted of whole blood, taken in connection with sensitization to the hapten diphenylcyclopropenone (DPC). CDR3: CASSLGSAGGPTDTQYF. The CDR3 DNA reads as TGTGCCAGCAGCTTAGGAAGCGCGGGGGGGCCCACAGATACGCAGTATTTT. The full variable domain, rest sourced from reference TRBV7-2 and TRBJ2-3, is GAGVSQSPSNKVTEKGKDVELRCDPISGHTALYWYRQSLGQGLEFLIYFQGNSAPDKSGLPSDRFSAERTGGSVSTLTIQRTQQEDSAVYLCASSLGSAGGPTDTQYFGPGTRLTVL.